This T cell receptor (beta chain) originates from a study of T cells in Graves' hyperthyroidism and ophthalmopathy. Study-wide background: Prior to any treatment, at the point of initial diagnosis, peripheral blood was collected. Notes on the study in general: Ophthalmopathy was identified by the model a median about 6 months ahead of onset. Most clonotypes expanded in thyroid above 0.001 were likewise present in blood.

J gave up 2 bases and V 8 bases, and 6 bases lay outside the gene matches. The germline CDR1 and CDR2 sequences are SGHVS and FQNEAQ. The CDR3 is 15 amino acids. Clinicians diagnosed patients from clinical symptoms, serum thyroxine and TRAb, thyroid ultrasound and orbital computed tomography. In the case of this clonotype: The antigen is not known.

RNA transcripts gave rise to amplified TCR beta CDR3 regions. An initial round of RT-PCR targeting the TCR CDR3 relied on the HTBI primer set. In TCRdb, the multiplex PCR reads were re-called with MiXCR into one record per CDR3 protein. The sample records 550,000 to 600,000 distinct CDR3 sequences, roughly 17% being singletons. The J gene is TRBJ2-2, the V gene TRBV7-8, with TRBD2 identical over 9 bases. The receptor comes from a woman aged 18-35 years with Graves' hyperthyroidism. The specimen sequenced was blood. In DNA form, the CDR3 reads TGTGCCAGCCGAAGCGGGAGGCCCAACACCGGGGAGCTGTTTTTT. Translating it yields CASRSGRPNTGELFF. Combining the CDR3 with reference TRBV7-8 and TRBJ2-2 gives the whole variable domain GAGVSQSPRYKVAKRGQDVALRCDPISGHVSLFWYQQALGQGPEFLTYFQNEAQLDKSGLPSDRFFAERPEGSVSTLKIQRTQQEDSAVYLCASRSGRPNTGELFFGEGSRLTVL.